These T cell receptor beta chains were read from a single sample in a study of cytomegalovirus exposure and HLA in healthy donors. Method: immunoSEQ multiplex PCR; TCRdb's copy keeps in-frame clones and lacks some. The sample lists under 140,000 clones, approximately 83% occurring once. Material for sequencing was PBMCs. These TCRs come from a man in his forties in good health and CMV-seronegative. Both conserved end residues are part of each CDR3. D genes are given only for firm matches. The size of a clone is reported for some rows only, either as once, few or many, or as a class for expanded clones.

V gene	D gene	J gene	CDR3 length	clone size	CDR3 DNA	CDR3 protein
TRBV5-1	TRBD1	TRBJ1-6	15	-	TGCGCCAGCAGCTCCTCGGGACAGCAAAATTCACCCCTCCACTTT	CASSSSGQQNSPLHF
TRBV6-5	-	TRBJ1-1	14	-	TGTGCCAGCACAACCTCAGGGTACGGGACTGAAGCTTTCTTT	CASTTSGYGTEAFF
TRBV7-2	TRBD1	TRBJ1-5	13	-	TGTGCCAGCAGCCCGAGAGGGGGCCAGCCCCAGCATTTT	CASSPRGGQPQHF
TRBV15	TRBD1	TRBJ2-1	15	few	TGTGCCACCAGCAGATCCAGGGGGAATGGCAATGAGCAGTTCTTC	CATSRSRGNGNEQFF
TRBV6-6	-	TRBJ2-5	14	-	TGTGCCAGCAGTTACTCAGGGACATTAGAGACCCAGTACTTC	CASSYSGTLETQYF
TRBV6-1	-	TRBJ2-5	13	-	TGTGCCAGCAGTGTAGCCATCCAAGAGACCCAGTACTTC	CASSVAIQETQYF
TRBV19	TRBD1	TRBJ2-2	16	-	TGTGCCAGTAACCCTAGGGACAGTATAAACACCGGGGAGCTGTTTTTT	CASNPRDSINTGELFF
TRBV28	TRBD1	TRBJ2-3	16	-	TGTGCCAGCAGTTACGAACAGGGGACATCGACAGATACGCAGTATTTT	CASSYEQGTSTDTQYF
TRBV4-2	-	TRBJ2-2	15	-	TGTGCCAGCAGCCAAGCAGGACAGAGGTTTGGGGAGCTGTTTTTT	CASSQAGQRFGELFF
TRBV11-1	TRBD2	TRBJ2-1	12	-	TGTGCCAGCAGCTTAGAAGGGACTAACCAGTTCTTC	CASSLEGTNQFF
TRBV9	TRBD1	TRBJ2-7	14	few	TGTGCCAGCAGCGTGGGACAGGGGATGCGCGAGCAGTACTTC	CASSVGQGMREQYF
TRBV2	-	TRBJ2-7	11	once	TGTGCCAGCAGTAAGGACATGGAGCAGTACTTC	CASSKDMEQYF
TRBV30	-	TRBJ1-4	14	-	TGTGCCTGGAGTGTAGTCGGGATCTCCGAAAAACTGTTTTTT	CAWSVVGISEKLFF
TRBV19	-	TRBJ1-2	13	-	TGTGCCAGTAGTATCCCGGGGAACTATGGCTACACCTTC	CASSIPGNYGYTF
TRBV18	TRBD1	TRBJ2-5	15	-	TGTGCCAGCTCGGGACAGGGGGACTTTCAAGAGACCCAGTACTTC	CASSGQGDFQETQYF
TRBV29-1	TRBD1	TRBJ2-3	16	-	TGCAGCGTGGGGAGAGATACCGGGACAGGGGGGGATACGCAGTATTTT	CSVGRDTGTGGDTQYF
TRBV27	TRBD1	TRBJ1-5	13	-	TGTGCCAGCCAGACAGGGAGCAATCAGCCCCAGCATTTT	CASQTGSNQPQHF
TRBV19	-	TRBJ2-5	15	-	TGTGCCAGTAGTATAGGTCTATTGTACCAAGAGACCCAGTACTTC	CASSIGLLYQETQYF
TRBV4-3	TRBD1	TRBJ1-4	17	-	TGCGCCAGCAGCCAAGTAGTCGATCTGGGACAGGGAGAAAAACTGTTTTTT	CASSQVVDLGQGEKLFF
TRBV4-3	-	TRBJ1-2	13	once	TGCGCCAGCAGCCAAGATCAGGGTGGGGGCTACACCTTC	CASSQDQGGGYTF
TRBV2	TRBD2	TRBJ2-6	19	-	TGTGCCAGCAGTCCGGAACGGGGGGGCCCTCGGTCTGGGGCCAACGTCCTGACTTTC	CASSPERGGPRSGANVLTF
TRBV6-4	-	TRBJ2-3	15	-	TGTGCCAGCAGTGACTACGGGGGGCCCACAGATACGCAGTATTTT	CASSDYGGPTDTQYF